The T cell receptor (beta chain) described here comes from a study of T cell changes during pregnancy in multiple sclerosis. V shed 0 bases and J shed 6 bases, with 12 bases lying between them. The CDR3 spans 14 residues. Germline-derived CDR1 and CDR2 are SGHDT and YYEEEE. Some clones are missing from TCRdb's copy, which holds only in-frame ones; the method was immunoSEQ multiplex PCR. This repertoire shows around 100,000 clones, approximately 90% found once; its top ten account for less than 2.5%. Source: peripheral blood, taken after pregnancy. The sequence came from a female donor with multiple sclerosis, enrolled in a pregnancy study. J is TRBJ1-1 and V is TRBV5-6; the D is unclear. The DNA of the CDR3 is TGTGCCAGCAGCTTGGTTGGGCGCGCAGCTGAAGCTTTCTTT. It specifies CASSLVGRAAEAFF.